This TCR beta chain appears in the sequencing data of a study of neurological immune-mediated disorders. The V segment lost 4 bases and the J segment 4 bases; nucleotides outside the gene matches: 6. Germline CDR1 is SGHDN and CDR2 is FVKESK. The CDR3 is 14 residues long. MiXCR, run by TCRdb on the 5' RACE reads, gives a single entry per CDR3 protein. Counted here are 80,000 or so distinct CDR3 sequences, about 9.4% occurring once; the ten biggest clones make up 1.7%. Overall study results and limits: HTLV-1-associated myelopathy ranked highest for TCR clonal expansion and multiple sclerosis lowest, beneath healthy controls.

This clonotype has a handful of counts. Its specificity is not known. The source of this sequence is a man aged 50-60 years in good health. The rearrangement joins TRBV14 to TRBJ2-5, with 7 bases lining up with TRBD1. What was sequenced was PBMCs. CDR3 residues: CASSPRTGRETQYF. CDR3 nucleotides: TGTGCCAGCAGCCCTCGGACAGGTCGAGAGACCCAGTACTTC.